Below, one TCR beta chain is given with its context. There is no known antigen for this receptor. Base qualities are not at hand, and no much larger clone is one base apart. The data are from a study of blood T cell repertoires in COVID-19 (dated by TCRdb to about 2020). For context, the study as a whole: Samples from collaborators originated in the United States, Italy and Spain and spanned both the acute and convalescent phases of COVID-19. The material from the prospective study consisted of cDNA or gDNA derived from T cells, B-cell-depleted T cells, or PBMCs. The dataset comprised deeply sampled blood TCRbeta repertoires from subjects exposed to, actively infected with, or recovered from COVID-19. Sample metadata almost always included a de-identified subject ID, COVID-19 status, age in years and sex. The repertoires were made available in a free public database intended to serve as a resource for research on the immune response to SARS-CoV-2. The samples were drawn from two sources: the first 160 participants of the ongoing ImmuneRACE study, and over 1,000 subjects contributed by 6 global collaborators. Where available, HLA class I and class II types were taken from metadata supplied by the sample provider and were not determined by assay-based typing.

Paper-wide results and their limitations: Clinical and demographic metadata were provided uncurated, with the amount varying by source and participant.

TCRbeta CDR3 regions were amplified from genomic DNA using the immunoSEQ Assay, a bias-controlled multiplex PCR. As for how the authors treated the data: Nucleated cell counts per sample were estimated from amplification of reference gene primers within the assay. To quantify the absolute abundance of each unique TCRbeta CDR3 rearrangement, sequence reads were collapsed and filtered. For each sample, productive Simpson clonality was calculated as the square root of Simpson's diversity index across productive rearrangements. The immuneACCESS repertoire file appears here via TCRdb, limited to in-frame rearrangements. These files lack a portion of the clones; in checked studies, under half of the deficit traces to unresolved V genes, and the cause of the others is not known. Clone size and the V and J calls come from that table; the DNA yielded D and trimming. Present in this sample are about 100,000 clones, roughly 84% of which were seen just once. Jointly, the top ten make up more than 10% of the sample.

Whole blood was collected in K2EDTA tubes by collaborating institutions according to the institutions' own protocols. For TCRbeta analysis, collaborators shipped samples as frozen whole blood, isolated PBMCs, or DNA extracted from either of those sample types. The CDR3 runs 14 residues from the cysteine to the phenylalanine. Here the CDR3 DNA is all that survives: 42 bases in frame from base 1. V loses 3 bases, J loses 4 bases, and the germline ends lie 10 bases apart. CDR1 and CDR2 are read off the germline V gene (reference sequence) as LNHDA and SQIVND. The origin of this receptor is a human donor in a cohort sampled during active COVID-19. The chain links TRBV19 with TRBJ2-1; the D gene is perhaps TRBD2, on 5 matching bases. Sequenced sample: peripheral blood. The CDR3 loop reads CASSIERGYNEQFF. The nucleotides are TGTGCCAGTAGTATTGAGAGAGGGTACAATGAGCAGTTCTTC.